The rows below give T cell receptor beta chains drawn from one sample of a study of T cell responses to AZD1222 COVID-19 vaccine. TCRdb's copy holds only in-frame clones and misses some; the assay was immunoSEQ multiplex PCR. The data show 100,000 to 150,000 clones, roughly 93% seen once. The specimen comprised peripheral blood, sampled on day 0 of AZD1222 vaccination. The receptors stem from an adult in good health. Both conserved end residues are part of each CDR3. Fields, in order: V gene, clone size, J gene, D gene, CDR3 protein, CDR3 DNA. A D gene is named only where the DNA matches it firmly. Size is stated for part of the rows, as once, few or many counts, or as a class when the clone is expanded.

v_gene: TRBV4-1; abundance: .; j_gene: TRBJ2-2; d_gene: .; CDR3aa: CASRRARAPTTGELFF; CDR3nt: TGCGCCAGCAGAAGGGCTCGGGCGCCTACCACCGGGGAGCTGTTTTTT
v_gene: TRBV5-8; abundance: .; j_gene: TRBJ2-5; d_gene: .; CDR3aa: CASTRSGETQYF; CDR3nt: TGTGCCAGCACTAGGTCTGGGGAGACCCAGTACTTC
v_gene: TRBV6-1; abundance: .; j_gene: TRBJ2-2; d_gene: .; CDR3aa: CASSEGASGELFF; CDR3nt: TGTGCCAGCAGTGAAGGCGCGTCCGGGGAGCTGTTTTTT
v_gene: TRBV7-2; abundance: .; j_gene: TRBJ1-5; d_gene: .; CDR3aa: CASSPWGADQPQHF; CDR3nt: TGTGCCAGCAGCCCCTGGGGAGCCGATCAGCCCCAGCATTTT
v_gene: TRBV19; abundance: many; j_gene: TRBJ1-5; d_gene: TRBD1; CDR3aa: CASTTGGTNQPQHF; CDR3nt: TGTGCCAGTACGACAGGGGGCACCAATCAGCCCCAGCATTTT
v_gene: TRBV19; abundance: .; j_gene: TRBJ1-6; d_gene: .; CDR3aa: CASSIDRQGTRRLSPLHF; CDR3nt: TGTGCCAGTAGTATTGATCGCCAAGGGACCCGCAGATTGTCACCCCTCCACTTT
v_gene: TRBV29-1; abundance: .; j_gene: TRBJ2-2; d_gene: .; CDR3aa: CSVSYSGAHTGELFF; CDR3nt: TGCAGCGTTTCTTATAGTGGGGCCCACACCGGGGAGCTGTTTTTT
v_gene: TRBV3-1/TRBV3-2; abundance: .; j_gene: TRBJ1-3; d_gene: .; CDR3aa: CASSPGRSGNTIYF; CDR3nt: TGTGCCAGCAGCCCTGGACGCTCTGGAAACACCATATATTTT
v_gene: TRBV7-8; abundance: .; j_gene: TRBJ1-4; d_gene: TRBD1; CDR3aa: CASSLVAGGLEKLFF; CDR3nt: TGTGCCAGCAGCTTGGTTGCAGGGGGCCTTGAAAAACTGTTTTTT
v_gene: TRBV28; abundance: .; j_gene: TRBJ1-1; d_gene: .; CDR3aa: CASSLLRGAYTEAFF; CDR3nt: TGTGCCAGCAGTTTATTGCGGGGGGCGTACACTGAAGCTTTCTTT